This TCR beta chain was captured by sequencing in a study of blood T cells in healthy people across ages. A J-beta primer mix and a sample-barcoded 5' primer were used in a second PCR of about 7 to 12 cycles. TCRdb re-called the 5' RACE reads through MiXCR, storing one row per CDR3 protein. This table has about 1.4 million distinct CDR3 sequences, around 55% appearing once. Germline assignment: CDR1 SEHNR and CDR2 FQNEAQ (reference sequence). This CDR3 contains 16 residues. The ends lost 4 bases at V and 6 bases at J; junction bases unmatched: 12. This TCR derives from a man aged 18 to 35 in good health. The chain couples TRBV7-9 to TRBJ2-7, with 10 positions matching TRBD1. Sequenced sample: blood. The CDR3 coding sequence is TGTGCCAGCAGCTCCTCCACGACAGGGGGCTTATTCGAGCAGTACTTC. Its protein is CASSSSTTGGLFEQYF. The full variable domain, with the rest looked up from reference TRBV7-9 and TRBJ2-7, is DTGVSQNPRHKITKRGQNVTFRCDPISEHNRLYWYRQTLGQGPEFLTYFQNEAQLEKSRLLSDRFSAERPKGSFSTLEIQRTEQGDSAMYLCASSSSTTGGLFEQYFGPGTRLTVT.